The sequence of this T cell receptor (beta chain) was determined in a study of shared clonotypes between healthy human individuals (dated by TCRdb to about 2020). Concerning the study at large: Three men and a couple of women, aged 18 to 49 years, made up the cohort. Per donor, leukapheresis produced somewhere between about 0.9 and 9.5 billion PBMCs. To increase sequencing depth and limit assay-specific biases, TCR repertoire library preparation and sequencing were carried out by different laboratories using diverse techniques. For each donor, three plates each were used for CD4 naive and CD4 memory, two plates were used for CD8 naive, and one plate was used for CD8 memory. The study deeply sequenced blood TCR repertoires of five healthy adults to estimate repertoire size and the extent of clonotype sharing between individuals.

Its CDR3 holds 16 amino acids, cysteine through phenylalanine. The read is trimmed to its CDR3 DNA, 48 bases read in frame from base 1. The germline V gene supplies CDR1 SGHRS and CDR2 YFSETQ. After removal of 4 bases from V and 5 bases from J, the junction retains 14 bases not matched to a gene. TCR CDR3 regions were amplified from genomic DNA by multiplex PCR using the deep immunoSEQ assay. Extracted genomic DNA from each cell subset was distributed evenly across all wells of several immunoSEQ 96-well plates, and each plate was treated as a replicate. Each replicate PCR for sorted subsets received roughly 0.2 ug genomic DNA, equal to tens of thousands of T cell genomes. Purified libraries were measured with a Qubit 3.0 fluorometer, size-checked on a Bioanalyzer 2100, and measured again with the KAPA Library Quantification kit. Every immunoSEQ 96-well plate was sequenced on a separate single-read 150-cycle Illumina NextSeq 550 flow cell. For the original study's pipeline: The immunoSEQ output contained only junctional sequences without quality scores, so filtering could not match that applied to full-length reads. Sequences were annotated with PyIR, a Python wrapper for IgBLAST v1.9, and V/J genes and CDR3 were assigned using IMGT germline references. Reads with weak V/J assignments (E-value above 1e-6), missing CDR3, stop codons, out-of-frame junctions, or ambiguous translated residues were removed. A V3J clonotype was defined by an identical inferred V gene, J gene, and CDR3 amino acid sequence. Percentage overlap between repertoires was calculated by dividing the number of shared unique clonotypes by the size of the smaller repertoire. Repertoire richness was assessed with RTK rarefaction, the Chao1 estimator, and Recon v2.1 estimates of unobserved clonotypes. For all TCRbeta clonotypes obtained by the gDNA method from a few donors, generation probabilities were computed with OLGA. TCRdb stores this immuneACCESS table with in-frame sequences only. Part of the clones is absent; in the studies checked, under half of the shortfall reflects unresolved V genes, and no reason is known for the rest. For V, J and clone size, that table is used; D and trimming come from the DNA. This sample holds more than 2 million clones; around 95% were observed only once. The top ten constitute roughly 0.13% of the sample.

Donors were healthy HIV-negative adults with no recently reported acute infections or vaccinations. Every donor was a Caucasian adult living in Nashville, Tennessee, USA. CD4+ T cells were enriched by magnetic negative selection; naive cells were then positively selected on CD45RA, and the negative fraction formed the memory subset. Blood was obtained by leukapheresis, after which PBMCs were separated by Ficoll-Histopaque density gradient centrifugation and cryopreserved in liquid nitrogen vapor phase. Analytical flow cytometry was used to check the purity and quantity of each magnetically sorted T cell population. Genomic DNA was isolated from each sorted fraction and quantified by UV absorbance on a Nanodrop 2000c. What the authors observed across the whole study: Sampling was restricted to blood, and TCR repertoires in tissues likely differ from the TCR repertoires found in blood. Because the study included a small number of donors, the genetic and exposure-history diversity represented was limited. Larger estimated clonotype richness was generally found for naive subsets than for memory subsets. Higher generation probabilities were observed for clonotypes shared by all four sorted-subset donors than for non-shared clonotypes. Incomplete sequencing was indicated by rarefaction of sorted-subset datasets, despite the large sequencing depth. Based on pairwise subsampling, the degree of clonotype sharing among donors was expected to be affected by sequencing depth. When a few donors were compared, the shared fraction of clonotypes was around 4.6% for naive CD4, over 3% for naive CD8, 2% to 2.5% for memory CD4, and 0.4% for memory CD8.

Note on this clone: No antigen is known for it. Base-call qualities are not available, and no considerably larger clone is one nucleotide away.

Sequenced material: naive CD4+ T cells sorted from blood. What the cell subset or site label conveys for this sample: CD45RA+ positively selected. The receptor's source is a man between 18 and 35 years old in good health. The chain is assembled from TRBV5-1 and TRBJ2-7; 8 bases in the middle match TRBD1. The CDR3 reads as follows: CASSLTLGQGRNEQYF. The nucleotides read TGCGCCAGCAGCCTAACCCTCGGACAGGGTAGGAACGAGCAGTACTTC. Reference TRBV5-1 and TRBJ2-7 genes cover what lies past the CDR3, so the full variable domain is KAGVTQTPRYLIKTRGQQVTLSCSPISGHRSVSWYQQTPGQGLQFLFEYFSETQRNKGNFPGRFSGRQFSNSRSEMNVSTLELGDSALYLCASSLTLGQGRNEQYFGPGTRLTVT.